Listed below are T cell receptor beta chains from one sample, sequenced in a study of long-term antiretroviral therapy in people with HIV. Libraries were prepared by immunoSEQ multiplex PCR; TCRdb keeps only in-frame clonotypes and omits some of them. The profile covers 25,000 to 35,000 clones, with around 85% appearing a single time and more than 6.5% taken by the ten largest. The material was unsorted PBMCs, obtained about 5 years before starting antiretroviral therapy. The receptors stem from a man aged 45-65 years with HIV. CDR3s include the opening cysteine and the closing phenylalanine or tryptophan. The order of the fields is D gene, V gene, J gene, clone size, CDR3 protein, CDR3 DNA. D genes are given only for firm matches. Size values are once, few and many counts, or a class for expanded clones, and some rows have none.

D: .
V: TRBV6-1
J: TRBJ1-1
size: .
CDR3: CASSELVNTEAFF
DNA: TGTGCCAGCAGTGAATTGGTTAACACTGAAGCTTTCTTT

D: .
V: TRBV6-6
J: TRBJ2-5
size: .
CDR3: CASTHEGRQETQYF
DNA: TGTGCCAGCACCCATGAGGGCCGCCAAGAGACCCAGTACTTC

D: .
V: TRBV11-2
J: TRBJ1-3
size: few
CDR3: CASSLDFRGSGNTIYF
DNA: TGTGCCAGCAGCCTCGACTTCAGGGGCTCTGGAAACACCATATATTTT

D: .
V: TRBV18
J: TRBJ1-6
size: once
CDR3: CASSAISGGSYNSPLHF
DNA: TGTGCCAGCTCAGCTATCAGTGGAGGATCCTATAATTCACCCCTCCACTTT

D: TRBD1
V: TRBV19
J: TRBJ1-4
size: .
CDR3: CAILGGAYNEKLFF
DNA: TGTGCCATCCTAGGGGGCGCATATAATGAAAAACTGTTTTTT

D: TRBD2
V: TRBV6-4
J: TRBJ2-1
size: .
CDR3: CASSVLAGGNNEQFF
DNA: TGTGCCAGCAGTGTTCTAGCGGGGGGCAACAATGAGCAGTTCTTC

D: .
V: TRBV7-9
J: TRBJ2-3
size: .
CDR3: CASSHTVGDTQYF
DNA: TGTGCCAGCAGCCATACGGTAGGAGATACGCAGTATTTT

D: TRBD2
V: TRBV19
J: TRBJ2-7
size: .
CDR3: CASSIRGGSGEQYF
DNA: TGTGCCAGTAGTATTCGCGGGGGATCGGGAGAGCAGTACTTC

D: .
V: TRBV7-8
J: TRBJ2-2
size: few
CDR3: CASSLPGGTGELFF
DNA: TGTGCCAGCAGCTTACCTGGGGGCACCGGGGAGCTGTTTTTT

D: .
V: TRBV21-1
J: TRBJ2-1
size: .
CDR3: CASSNDEQFF
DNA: TGTGCCAGCAGCAACGATGAGCAGTTCTTC

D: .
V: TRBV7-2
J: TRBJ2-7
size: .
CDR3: CASSMDRPYEQYF
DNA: TGTGCCAGCAGCATGGACAGACCCTACGAGCAGTACTTC

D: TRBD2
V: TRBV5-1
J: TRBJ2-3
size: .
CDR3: CASSFSGRALDTQYF
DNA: TGCGCCAGCAGCTTTAGCGGGAGGGCTTTAGATACGCAGTATTTT

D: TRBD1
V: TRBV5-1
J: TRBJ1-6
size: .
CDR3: CASSFTGGNSPLHF
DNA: TGCGCCAGCAGCTTTACAGGGGGCAATTCACCCCTCCACTTT

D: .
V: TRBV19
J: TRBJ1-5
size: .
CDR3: CASSDQRGPQPQHF
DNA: TGTGCCAGTAGTGACCAGAGGGGACCCCAGCCCCAGCATTTT

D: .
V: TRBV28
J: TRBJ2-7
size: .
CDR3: CASSVTQRSYEQYF
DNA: TGTGCCAGCAGCGTAACCCAAAGGAGCTACGAGCAGTACTTC

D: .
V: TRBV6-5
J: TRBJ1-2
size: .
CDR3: CASSRGRRYGYTF
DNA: TGTGCCAGCAGCCGGGGACGACGCTATGGCTACACCTTC

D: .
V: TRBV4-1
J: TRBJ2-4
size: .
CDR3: CASSQDWQFSIQYF
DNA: TGCGCCAGCAGCCAAGATTGGCAGTTCAGCATTCAGTACTTC

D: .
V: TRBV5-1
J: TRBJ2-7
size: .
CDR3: CASSPTEDYEQYF
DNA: TGCGCCAGCAGCCCGACGGAGGACTACGAGCAGTACTTC

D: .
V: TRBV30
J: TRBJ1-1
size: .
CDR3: CAWSGQPNTEAFF
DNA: TGTGCCTGGAGTGGACAGCCCAACACTGAAGCTTTCTTT

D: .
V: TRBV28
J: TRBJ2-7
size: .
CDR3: CASSFPVSYEQYF
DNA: TGTGCCAGCAGTTTCCCAGTTTCCTACGAGCAGTACTTC

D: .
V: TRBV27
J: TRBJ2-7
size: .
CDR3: CASRRTYSEQYF
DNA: TGTGCCAGCCGTCGGACCTACTCCGAGCAGTACTTC

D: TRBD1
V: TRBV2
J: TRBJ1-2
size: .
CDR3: CASSELQGEISYSGYTF
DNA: TGTGCCAGCAGTGAGCTACAGGGGGAGATCTCCTATAGTGGCTACACCTTC

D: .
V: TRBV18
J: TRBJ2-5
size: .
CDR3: CASSPVGAQETQYF
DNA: TGTGCCAGCTCACCGGTCGGGGCCCAAGAGACCCAGTACTTC

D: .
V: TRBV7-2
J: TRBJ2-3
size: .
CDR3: CASSLYTSTDTQYF
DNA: TGTGCCAGCAGCTTATACACTAGCACAGATACGCAGTATTTT

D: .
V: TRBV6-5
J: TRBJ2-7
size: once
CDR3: CASSYGPDYEQYF
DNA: TGTGCCAGCAGTTACGGGCCGGACTACGAGCAGTACTTC

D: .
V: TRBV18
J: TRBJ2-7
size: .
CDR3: CASSPSGAYSYEQYF
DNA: TGTGCCAGCTCACCCTCAGGGGCCTACTCCTACGAGCAGTACTTC

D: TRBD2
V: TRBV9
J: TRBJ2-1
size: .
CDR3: CASSFGTSGRNEQFF
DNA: TGTGCCAGCAGCTTCGGGACTAGCGGGAGAAATGAGCAGTTCTTC

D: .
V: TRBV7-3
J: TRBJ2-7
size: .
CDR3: CASSYRRGLTAEQYF
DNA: TGTGCCAGCAGCTACCGGCGCGGGTTAACTGCCGAGCAGTACTTC

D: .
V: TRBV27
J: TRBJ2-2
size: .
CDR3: CASSLSGRAGELFF
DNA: TGTGCCAGCAGTTTATCCGGAAGGGCCGGGGAGCTGTTTTTT

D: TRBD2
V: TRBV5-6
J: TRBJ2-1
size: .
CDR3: CASSLAAGASYNEQFF
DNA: TGTGCCAGCAGCTTGGCGGCGGGAGCCTCCTACAATGAGCAGTTCTTC

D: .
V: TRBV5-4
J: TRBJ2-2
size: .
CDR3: CASSLQTTGELFF
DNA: TGTGCCAGCAGCTTGCAGACTACCGGGGAGCTGTTTTTT

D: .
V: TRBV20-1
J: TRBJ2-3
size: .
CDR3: CSATRGDTQYF
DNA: TGCAGTGCTACCAGGGGAGATACGCAGTATTTT

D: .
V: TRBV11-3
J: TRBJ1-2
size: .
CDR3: CASSDTGGTGYTF
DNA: TGTGCCAGCAGCGACACAGGTGGAACTGGCTACACCTTC

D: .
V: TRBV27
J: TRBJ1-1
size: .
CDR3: CASSLVSGSMNTEAFF
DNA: TGTGCCAGCAGTTTAGTTTCGGGCAGCATGAACACTGAAGCTTTCTTT

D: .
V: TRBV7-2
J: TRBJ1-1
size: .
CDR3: CASSLWGYTEAFF
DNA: TGTGCCAGCAGCTTGTGGGGGTATACTGAAGCTTTCTTT

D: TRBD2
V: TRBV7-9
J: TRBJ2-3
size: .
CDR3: CASSLKGGGEIYTDTQYF
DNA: TGTGCCAGCAGCTTAAAGGGTGGGGGGGAGATTTACACAGATACGCAGTATTTT

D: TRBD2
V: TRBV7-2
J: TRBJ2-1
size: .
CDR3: CASSLGLSSGGYNEQFF
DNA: TGTGCCAGCAGCTTAGGCTTATCTAGCGGGGGTTACAATGAGCAGTTCTTC

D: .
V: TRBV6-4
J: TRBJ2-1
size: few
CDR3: CASSVSRRNEQFF
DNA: TGTGCCAGCAGTGTCAGTAGGAGGAATGAGCAGTTCTTC

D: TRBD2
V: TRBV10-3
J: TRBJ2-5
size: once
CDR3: CAISELGTSGTGETQYF
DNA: TGTGCCATCAGTGAGTTAGGGACTAGCGGGACGGGAGAGACCCAGTACTTC

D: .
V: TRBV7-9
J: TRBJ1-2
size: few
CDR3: CASSLAPGYYGYTF
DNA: TGTGCCAGCAGCTTAGCGCCGGGGTACTATGGCTACACCTTC

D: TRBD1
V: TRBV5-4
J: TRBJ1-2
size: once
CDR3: CASSPGQGTDYGYTF
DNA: TGTGCCAGCAGCCCCGGACAGGGGACGGACTATGGCTACACCTTC

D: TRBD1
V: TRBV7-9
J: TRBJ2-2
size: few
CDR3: CASSFWTGGSGELFF
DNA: TGTGCCAGCAGCTTCTGGACAGGGGGCTCCGGGGAGCTGTTTTTT

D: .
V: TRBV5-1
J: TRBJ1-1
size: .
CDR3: CASSLRGHLEAFF
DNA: TGCGCCAGCAGCCTAAGGGGACACCTCGAAGCTTTCTTT